These 31 T cell receptor beta chains share one sample of origin, sequenced in a study of regulatory T cells in long-lasting Graves disease. Arm-PCR of CDR3 regions and iRepertoire HTBI primers were used to build TCR beta libraries. MiXCR was run by TCRdb on the multiplex PCR reads, yielding one entry per CDR3 protein. The table has 350,000 to 450,000 distinct CDR3 sequences, roughly 24% seen once. Time point: persistent/refractory GD, antithyroid drugs over 5 years with positive TRAb. Isolated PBMC RNA provided the starting material for the TCR library. This specimen was peripheral blood mononuclear cells (PBMCs), taken when the disease was refractory, from a patient treated with antithyroid drugs. All receptors derive from a woman in her thirties or forties with Graves disease.

The table lists this clonotype with a few counts. V and J are TRBV9 and TRBJ2-2; 7 bases are shared with TRBD2. Trimming at V came to 4 bases and at J to 0 bases, leaving 6 bases not matched to a gene. Germline V gene data show CDR1 as SGDLS and CDR2 as YYNGEE. This CDR3 has 16 residues. CDR3 sequence: CASSPVSGSNTGELFF. The CDR3 DNA follows: TGTGCCAGCAGCCCAGTTAGCGGGTCGAACACCGGGGAGCTGTTTTTT.

Only a few counts were recorded for this clonotype. The gene calls are TRBV20-1 and TRBJ2-2, with 7 bases that match TRBD1. CDR1 is DFQATT and CDR2 is SNEGSKA in the germline V gene (reference sequence). Trimming at V came to 4 bases and at J to 5 bases, leaving 1 base not matched to a gene. This CDR3 is 12 amino acids long. The CDR3 DNA reads TGCAGTGCTAAGGGACAGACCGGGGAGCTGTTTTTT. It yields the protein CSAKGQTGELFF.

As regards this clonotype: This may be a read error: a much more frequent sequence differs by one nucleotide. The chain couples TRBV7-9 to TRBJ2-5; perhaps TRBD1 as D (6 bases). Germline V gene lookup returns CDR1 SEHNR and CDR2 FQNEAQ (reference sequence). The CDR3 sequence is 14 residues long. CDR3 sequence (DNA): TGTGCCAACAGCTTACAGGGCAGGGCCGAGACCCAGTACTTC. Translation gives CANSLQGRAETQYF.

The J gene is TRBJ2-7, the V gene TRBV5-1, with a tentative D call TRBD1 (5 bases). CDR1 is SGHRS and CDR2 is YFSETQ in the germline V gene. V lost 0 bases, J lost 0 bases, and 10 bases lay in between. The CDR3 contains 15 residues. CDR3 region: CASSLATGASYEQYF. DNA for the CDR3: TGCGCCAGCAGCTTGGCCACAGGTGCCTCCTACGAGCAGTACTTC.

A remark on this clonotype: Just one base apart from a much larger clone, this may be a read error. The chain has TRBV12-3 or TRBV12-4 and TRBJ1-4; weak D call: TRBD1 (5 bases). This CDR3 comprises 15 residues. V was trimmed by 3 bases and J by 7 bases, leaving 15 bases between them. CDR3 amino acids: CASSFASGSSEKLFF. DNA for the CDR3: TGTGCCAGCAGTTTCGCGTCAGGGAGTAGTGAAAAACTGTTTTTT.

This clonotype was counted a few times. This rearrangement joins TRBV6-1 to TRBJ1-6, with D tentatively TRBD1 (5 bases). V shed 6 bases and J shed 0 bases, with 15 bases lying between them. Looked up from germline, CDR1 is MNHNS and CDR2 is SASEGT. This CDR3 is built from 17 residues. CDR3 residues: CASSGDYPSSYNSPLHF. As DNA, the CDR3 is TGTGCCAGCAGCGGGGACTACCCCAGCTCCTATAATTCACCCCTCCACTTT.

This clonotype was detected ten times or more. The chain combines TRBV28 with TRBJ2-4; 13 bases are shared with TRBD2. Germline assignment: CDR1 MDHEN and CDR2 SYDVKM. The length of the CDR3 is 19 residues. V shed 7 bases, J shed 0 bases, and the junction held 12 bases outside the gene matches. The chain's CDR3 is CASNIGLAGVTLAKNIQYF. The CDR3 nucleotides are TGTGCCAGCAATATCGGACTAGCGGGAGTAACACTAGCCAAAAACATTCAGTACTTC.

This clonotype was picked up many times. The chain couples TRBV28 to TRBJ2-3, with 10 bases lining up with TRBD2. The CDR3 sequence is 18 residues long. Germline trimming cut 4 bases from V and 2 bases from J; bases unmatched to any gene: 12. Germline V gives CDR1 MDHEN, CDR2 SYDVKM. The CDR3 loop is CASSSPYLLAGDTDTQYF. The CDR3 DNA reads as TGTGCCAGCAGTTCCCCTTATCTCCTAGCGGGAGACACAGATACGCAGTATTTT.

This clonotype has at least ten counts. The rearrangement uses TRBV20-1 and TRBJ2-1; 9 bases are a match to TRBD2. The V gene end was trimmed by 5 bases and the J gene end by 3 bases; junction bases not matched to a gene: 8. The germline gives CDR1 DFQATT, CDR2 SNEGSKA (reference sequence). The CDR3 runs 15 residues. The CDR3, as DNA: TGCAGTGCTCATATGACTAGCGGTTTCTACAATGAGCAGTTCTTC. Protein product: CSAHMTSGFYNEQFF.

This clonotype showed up just a few times. The rearrangement joins TRBV10-3 to TRBJ1-1; D is uncertain. CDR3 length equals 12 residues. V was trimmed by 3 bases and J by 11 bases, leaving 13 bases between them. The germline gives CDR1 ENHRY, CDR2 SYGVKD. The CDR3 region has the DNA TGTGCCATCAGTGATCCCCGCGCGGTCGCTTTCTTT. Translation gives CAISDPRAVAFF.

In this sample, this clonotype turned up a few times. The J gene is TRBJ2-4, the V gene TRBV27; 8 bases line up with TRBD2. The CDR3 has 15 amino acids. V lost 5 bases, J lost 6 bases, and 9 bases stayed unmatched. Germline-derived CDR1 and CDR2 are MNHEY and SMNVEV (reference sequence). The CDR3 region is CASSPPRGTRNIQYF. The CDR3 DNA is TGTGCCAGCAGTCCCCCTCGTGGGACTAGAAACATTCAGTACTTC.

The DNA of the CDR3 is TGTGCCAGCAGTAAGACTAGCGGGAGAAGAATAACCTACAATGAGCAGTTCTTC. Translated, it gives CASSKTSGRRITYNEQFF. The chain is built from TRBV27 and TRBJ2-1; TRBD2 agrees at 12 bases. V was pared by 5 bases and J by 2 bases, with 10 bases of the junction left unmatched. The germline V gene has CDR1 MNHEY and CDR2 SMNVEV (reference sequence). The CDR3 totals 18 residues.

The chain joins TRBV10-2 to TRBJ2-7, with D tentatively TRBD2 (5 bases). CDR1 and CDR2 (germline): WSHSY, SAAADI. The CDR3 runs 16 residues. Between the trimmed V and J ends, which lost 7 bases and 1 base, there was a span of 20 bases. CDR3 protein: CASTSIRGSISYEQYF. Written as DNA, the CDR3 is TGCGCCAGCACCTCGATTCGGGGAAGCATTTCCTACGAGCAGTACTTC.

This clonotype has at least ten counts. This chain joins TRBV5-4 and TRBJ2-5; D uncertain. Trimming left V 0 bases short and J 2 bases short, with 8 bases between. CDR1 and CDR2 from the germline V gene are SGHNT and YYREEE (reference sequence). This CDR3 is 14 amino acids long. Here the CDR3 DNA reads TGTGCCAGCAGCTTGGAACTACGACAAGAGACCCAGTACTTC. This sequence encodes CASSLELRQETQYF.

A word on this clonotype: A read error may be the cause here, since a much bigger clone is one base away. The rearrangement links TRBV11-2 to TRBJ2-7; maybe TRBD1 (6 bases). This CDR3 spans 16 amino acids. CDR1 and CDR2 from the germline V gene are SGHAT and FQNNGV. Trimming removed 4 bases from V and 9 bases from J, with 25 bases in between. The CDR3 reads CASSSLGIGQPDGQYF. For the CDR3, the DNA is TGTGCCAGCAGCTCGCTAGGCATCGGACAGCCAGACGGGCAGTACTTC.

The J gene is TRBJ2-2, the V gene TRBV6-5; D perhaps matches TRBD2 (6 bases). Trimming removed 0 bases at V and 3 bases at J, with 14 bases between. The length of the CDR3 is 17 residues. The germline gives CDR1 MNHEY, CDR2 SVGAGI. The DNA for the CDR3 is TGTGCCAGCAGTTACTCATTGGGGGGATTAGACACCGGGGAGCTGTTTTTT. Protein product: CASSYSLGGLDTGELFF.

Note on this clonotype: This sequence may be a read error, since a much larger clone differs from it by one base. CDR3 DNA: TGTGCCAGCAGCCTCACCCGAGGGGGAGGGGAGACCCAGTACTTC. Its translation: CASSLTRGGGETQYF. The chain employs TRBV7-6 and TRBJ2-5; D possibly corresponds to TRBD2 (7 bases). Germline lookup yields CDR1 SGHVS and CDR2 FNYEAQ. The V end lost 5 bases, the J end lost 5 bases, and 18 bases lay between the germline ends. This CDR3 comprises 15 residues.

This clonotype was counted a few times. The chain joins TRBV5-1 to TRBJ2-7, with 10 bases that match TRBD1. This CDR3 is 14 amino acids long. Per the germline V gene, CDR1 is SGHRS and CDR2 is YFSETQ. Trimming took 2 bases from V and 6 from J; bases not matched to a gene: 5. The CDR3 loop is CASSLLTGGREQYF. The CDR3 nucleotides are TGCGCCAGCAGCTTACTGACAGGGGGCCGCGAGCAGTACTTC.

The V and J genes are TRBV2 and TRBJ1-3, with no clear D. The germline V gene has CDR1 SNHLY and CDR2 FYNNEI. The CDR3 sequence is 13 residues long. V lost 3 bases, J lost 2 bases, and 5 bases lay in between. CDR3 coding DNA: TGTGCCAGCAGTGAGGACGCTGGAAACACCATATATTTT. Translating it yields CASSEDAGNTIYF.

This clonotype turned up a few times. V usage is TRBV5-1 and J usage is TRBJ1-1, with 9 bases fitting TRBD1. Germline V lookup: CDR1 SGHRS, CDR2 YFSETQ. The V segment lost 3 bases and the J segment 3 bases; nucleotides outside the gene matches: 0. The CDR3 runs to 13 residues. CDR3 amino acids: CASSWDRDTEAFF. The DNA of the CDR3 is TGCGCCAGCAGCTGGGACAGGGACACTGAAGCTTTCTTT.

This clonotype has a handful of counts. V and J are TRBV5-6 and TRBJ2-2; D might be TRBD2 (6 bases). The CDR3 extends over 13 amino acids. V was cut by 3 bases and J by 11 bases, with 14 bases left in between. Germline CDR1 and CDR2: SGHDT and YYEEEE. The CDR3 coding sequence is TGTGCCAGCAGCTCGGCGGGGCCTGGCGAGCTGTTTTTT. Its translation: CASSSAGPGELFF. The full variable domain, its missing parts supplied by reference TRBV5-6 and TRBJ2-2, is DAGVTQSPTHLIKTRGQQVTLRCSPKSGHDTVSWYQQALGQGPQFIFQYYEEEERQRGNFPDRFSGHQFPNYSSELNVNALLLGDSALYLCASSSAGPGELFFGEGSRLTVL.

There are many counts of this clonotype. In nucleotides, the CDR3 is TGTGCCAGCTTGGGGGAACTGAGGGTCAGCACTGAAGCTTTCTTT. Its protein product is CASLGELRVSTEAFF. V gene TRBV2 combines with J gene TRBJ1-1, with D maybe TRBD1 (5 bases). Germline loops: CDR1 SNHLY, CDR2 FYNNEI. The CDR3 extends over 15 amino acids. V lost 8 bases, J lost 4 bases, and 20 bases lay in between.

This clonotype turned up a few times. V is TRBV28 and J is TRBJ2-3, with 8 bases that match TRBD1. Germline V gives CDR1 MDHEN, CDR2 SYDVKM. J gave up 0 bases and V 4 bases, and 9 bases lay outside the gene matches. The CDR3 is 17 residues long. The CDR3, as DNA: TGTGCCAGCAGTTCCTCAAACAGGGGGACTAGCACAGATACGCAGTATTTT. This sequence encodes CASSSSNRGTSTDTQYF.

The V call is TRBV7-2, the J call TRBJ1-1; TRBD1 aligns across 7 bases. J gave up 6 bases and V 4 bases, and 8 bases lay outside the gene matches. Germline CDR1 reads SGHTA; CDR2 reads FQGNSA. The CDR3 loop spans 14 amino acids. The CDR3 protein is CASSSTQGSPEAFF. The CDR3, as DNA: TGTGCCAGCAGCTCGACACAGGGGTCCCCTGAAGCTTTCTTT.

The CDR3 sequence is CASSRDPGQTGELFF. In DNA, the CDR3 is TGTGCCAGCAGCCGGGATCCGGGACAGACCGGGGAGCTGTTTTTT. The V and J genes are TRBV7-3 and TRBJ2-2, with 7 bases fitting TRBD1. The germline V gene encodes CDR1 SGHTA and CDR2 FQGTGA. The J segment lost 5 bases and the V segment lost 5 bases, leaving 8 bases of the junction unmatched. The CDR3 sequence is 15 residues long.

Comment on this clonotype: A read error may be the cause here, since a much bigger clone is one base away. The chain has TRBV6-1 and TRBJ2-7; D assignment may be TRBD1 or TRBD2 (5 bases each). CDR1 is MNHNS and CDR2 is SASEGT in the germline V gene. There are 14 residues in the CDR3. CDR3 nucleotides: TGTGCCATCAGTGAAGTCGGGGCAGCCTACGAGCAGTACTTC. Translating it yields CAISEVGAAYEQYF.

This clonotype occurred many times. The chain carries TRBV20-1 and TRBJ1-1, with D tentatively TRBD1 (5 bases). V dropped 3 bases and J dropped 1 base, with 9 bases sitting between them. This CDR3 has 13 amino acids. CDR1 and CDR2 (germline): DFQATT, SNEGSKA (reference sequence). CDR3 loop: CSASGQGNTEAFF. CDR3 nucleotide sequence: TGCAGTGCTAGTGGGCAGGGGAACACTGAAGCTTTCTTT.

The V call is TRBV19, the J call TRBJ1-5; D is unresolved. Per germline, CDR1 LNHDA and CDR2 SQIVND (reference sequence). V was clipped by 3 bases and J by 0 bases, with 12 bases between them. The CDR3 has 16 residues. The chain's CDR3 is CASSISQAYSNQPQHF. CDR3 nucleotide sequence: TGTGCCAGTAGTATTTCTCAGGCATATAGCAATCAGCCCCAGCATTTT.

The chain employs TRBV19 and TRBJ2-2, with a tentative D call TRBD1 (5 bases). V was pared by 1 base and J by 3 bases, with 18 bases between. The CDR3 sequence is 18 residues long. The germline gives CDR1 LNHDA, CDR2 SQIVND (reference sequence). The CDR3 DNA reads as TGTGCCAGTAGTATAGTTGGGCCAGGGTCCTCGGACACCGGGGAGCTGTTTTTT. Translating gives CASSIVGPGSSDTGELFF.

This clonotype was recorded many times. This chain joins TRBV3-1 and TRBJ2-7; D may be TRBD1 (5 bases). The germline gives CDR1 LGHDT, CDR2 YNNKEL (reference sequence). V lost 6 bases to trimming and J lost 7 bases, with 10 bases between them. CDR3 size: 11 residues. The CDR3 coding sequence is TGTGCCAGCAGTTATAAGGGGGAGCAGTACTTC. Translated: CASSYKGEQYF.

This clonotype was recorded at least ten times. V usage is TRBV6-1 and J usage is TRBJ1-6; perhaps TRBD1 as D (5 bases). V was shortened by 8 bases and J by 10 bases, with 15 bases between the two germline ends. The germline CDR1 and CDR2 sequences are MNHNS and SASEGT. This CDR3 has 13 amino acids. The CDR3 DNA is TGTGCCAGCGGCTCCGGACACGGATCACCCCTCCACTTT. Its protein is CASGSGHGSPLHF.